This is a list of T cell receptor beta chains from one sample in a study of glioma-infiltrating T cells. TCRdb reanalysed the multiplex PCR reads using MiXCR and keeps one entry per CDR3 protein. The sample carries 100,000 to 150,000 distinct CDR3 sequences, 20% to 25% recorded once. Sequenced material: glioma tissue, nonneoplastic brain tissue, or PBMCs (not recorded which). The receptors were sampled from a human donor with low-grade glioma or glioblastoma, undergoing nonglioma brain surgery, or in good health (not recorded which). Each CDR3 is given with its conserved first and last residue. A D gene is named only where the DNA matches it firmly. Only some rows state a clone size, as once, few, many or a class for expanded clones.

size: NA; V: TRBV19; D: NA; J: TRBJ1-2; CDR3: CASSIDLRVLKTF; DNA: TGTGCCAGTAGTATAGACCTCCGGGTCCTCAAGACCTTC
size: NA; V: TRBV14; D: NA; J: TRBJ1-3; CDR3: CAGSQVPPNTIYF; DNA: TGTGCCGGCAGCCAAGTTCCACCAAACACCATATATTTT
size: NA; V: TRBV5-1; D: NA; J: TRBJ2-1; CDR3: CASRGATEQFF; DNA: TGCGCCAGCAGAGGGGCGACTGAGCAGTTCTTC
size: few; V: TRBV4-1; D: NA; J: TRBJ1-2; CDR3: CASSPPDLLGGYGYTF; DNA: TGCGCCAGCAGCCCCCCGGACCTGCTCGGGGGCTATGGCTACACCTTC
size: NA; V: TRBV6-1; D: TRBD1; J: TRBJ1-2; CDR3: CASSQGQVANYGYTF; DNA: TGTGCCAGCAGCCAGGGACAGGTAGCTAACTATGGCTACACCTTC
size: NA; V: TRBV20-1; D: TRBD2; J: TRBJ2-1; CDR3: CSAGTSGGRRNEQFF; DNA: TGCAGTGCTGGGACTAGCGGGGGTCGTCGGAATGAGCAGTTCTTC
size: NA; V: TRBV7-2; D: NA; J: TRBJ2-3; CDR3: CASSDGNPTDTQYF; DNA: TGTGCCAGCAGCGACGGGAACCCCACAGATACGCAGTATTTT
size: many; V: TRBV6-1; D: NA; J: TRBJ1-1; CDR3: CASKLYTEAFF; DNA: TGTGCCAGCAAGCTTTACACTGAAGCTTTCTTT
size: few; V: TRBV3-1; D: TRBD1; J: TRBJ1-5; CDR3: CASSQTRGSNQPQHF; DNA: TGTGCCAGCAGCCAGACCAGGGGGAGCAATCAGCCCCAGCATTTT
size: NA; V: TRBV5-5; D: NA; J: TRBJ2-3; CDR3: CASSLRGFSTDTQYF; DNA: TGTGCCAGCAGCTTGAGGGGCTTTAGCACAGATACGCAGTATTTT
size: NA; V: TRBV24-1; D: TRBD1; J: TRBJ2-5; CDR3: CATSRGQGRIETQYF; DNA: TGTGCCACCAGCCGGGGACAGGGGAGAATAGAGACCCAGTACTTC
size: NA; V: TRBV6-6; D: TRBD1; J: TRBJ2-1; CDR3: CASSYSPDREQFF; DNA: TGTGCCAGCAGTTACTCCCCGGACAGGGAGCAGTTCTTC
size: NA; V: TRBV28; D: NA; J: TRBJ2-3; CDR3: CASSFRLDTQYF; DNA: TGTGCCAGCAGTTTTAGGTTGGATACGCAGTATTTT
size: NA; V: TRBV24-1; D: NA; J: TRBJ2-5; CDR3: CATSDAGHHEETQYF; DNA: TGTGCCACCAGTGATGCGGGACACCACGAAGAGACCCAGTACTTC
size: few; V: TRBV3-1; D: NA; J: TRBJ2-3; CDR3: CASSQAPSTDTQYF; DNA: TGTGCCAGCAGCCAAGCGCCAAGCACAGATACGCAGTATTTT
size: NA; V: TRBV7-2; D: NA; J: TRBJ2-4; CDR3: CASSSRGTASKNIQYF; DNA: TGTGCCAGCAGCTCCCGAGGCACGGCTTCCAAAAACATTCAGTACTTC
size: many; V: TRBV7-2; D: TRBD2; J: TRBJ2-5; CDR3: CASSQTSGGARETQYF; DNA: TGTGCCAGCAGCCAGACTAGCGGGGGGGCGAGAGAGACCCAGTACTTC
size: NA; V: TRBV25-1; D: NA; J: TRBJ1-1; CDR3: CDSSEIRGAAFF; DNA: TGTGACAGCAGTGAAATCAGGGGTGCAGCTTTTTTT
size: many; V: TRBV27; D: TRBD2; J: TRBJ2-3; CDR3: CASRYRASGGTDTQYF; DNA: TGTGCCAGCAGGTACCGGGCTAGCGGGGGGACAGATACGCAGTATTTT
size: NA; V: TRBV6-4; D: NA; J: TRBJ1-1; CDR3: CASRKETRNTEAFF; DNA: TGTGCCAGCAGGAAGGAGACCAGGAACACTGAAGCTTTCTTT
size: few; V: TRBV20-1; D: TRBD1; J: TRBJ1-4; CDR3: CSASTRDRRRPNEKLFF; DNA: TGCAGTGCCTCAACCCGGGACAGACGTCGTCCAAATGAAAAACTGTTTTTT
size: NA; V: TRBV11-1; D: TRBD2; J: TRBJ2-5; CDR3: CASSFQSGGAGETQYF; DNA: TGTGCCAGCAGCTTCCAGTCCGGGGGGGCCGGGGAGACCCAGTACTTC
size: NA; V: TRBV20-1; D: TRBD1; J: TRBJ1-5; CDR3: CSASGMSGTGKIRSNQPQHF; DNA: TGCAGTGCTAGTGGGATGTCTGGGACAGGGAAAATAAGGAGCAATCAGCCCCAGCATTTT
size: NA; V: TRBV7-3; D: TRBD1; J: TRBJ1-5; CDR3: CASSTTGISNQPQHF; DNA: TGTGCCAGCAGCACGACAGGGATTAGCAATCAGCCCCAGCATTTT
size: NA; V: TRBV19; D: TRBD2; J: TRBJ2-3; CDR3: CASSTTSGGNTDTQYF; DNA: TGTGCCAGTAGTACCACTAGCGGGGGGAACACAGATACGCAGTATTTT
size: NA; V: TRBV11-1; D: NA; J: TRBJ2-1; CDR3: CASSSILTGFYNEQFF; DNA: TGTGCCAGCAGCTCTATATTAACGGGCTTCTACAATGAGCAGTTCTTC
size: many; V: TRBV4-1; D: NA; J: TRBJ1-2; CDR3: CASSQAERDDQGYTF; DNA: TGCGCCAGCAGCCAAGCTGAGCGGGATGATCAAGGCTACACCTTC
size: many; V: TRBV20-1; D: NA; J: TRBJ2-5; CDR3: CSAARGGSETQYF; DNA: TGCAGTGCTGCGAGGGGGGGTTCAGAGACCCAGTACTTC
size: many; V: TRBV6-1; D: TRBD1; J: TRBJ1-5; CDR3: CAGSRTGANGQPQHF; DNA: TGTGCCGGCAGCAGGACAGGGGCGAATGGTCAGCCCCAGCATTTT
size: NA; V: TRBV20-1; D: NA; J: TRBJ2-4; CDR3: CSARYQWTVKNIQYF; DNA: TGCAGTGCTAGATATCAATGGACAGTTAAAAACATTCAGTACTTC
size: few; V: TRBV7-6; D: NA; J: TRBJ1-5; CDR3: CASSTRASRRVSNQPQHF; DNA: TGTGCCAGCAGCACCCGGGCCTCAAGACGAGTGAGCAATCAGCCCCAGCATTTT
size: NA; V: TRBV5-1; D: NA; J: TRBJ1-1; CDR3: CASSLGSSNTEAFF; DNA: TGCGCCAGCAGCTTGGGTAGCTCGAACACTGAAGCTTTCTTT
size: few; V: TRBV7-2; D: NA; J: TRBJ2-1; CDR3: CASSFQESYNEQFF; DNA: TGTGCCAGCAGCTTCCAGGAGTCCTACAATGAGCAGTTCTTC
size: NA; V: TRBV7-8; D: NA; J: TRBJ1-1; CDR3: CASSLENGKNTEAFF; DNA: TGTGCCAGCAGCTTAGAGAATGGTAAAAACACTGAAGCTTTCTTT
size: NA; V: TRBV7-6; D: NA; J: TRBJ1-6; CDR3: CASSSRSYNSPLHF; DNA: TGTGCCAGCAGCAGTCGGAGCTATAATTCACCCCTCCACTTT
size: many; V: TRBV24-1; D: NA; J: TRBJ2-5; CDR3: CATSDAGTGGRQETQYF; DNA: TGTGCCACCAGTGATGCCGGAACGGGGGGCCGACAAGAGACCCAGTACTTC
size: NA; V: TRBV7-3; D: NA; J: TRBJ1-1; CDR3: CASSVQNTEAFF; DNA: TGTGCCAGCAGCGTTCAGAACACTGAAGCTTTCTTT
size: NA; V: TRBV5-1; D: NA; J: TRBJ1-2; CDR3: CASSLANLANYGYTF; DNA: TGCGCCAGCAGCTTGGCCAATCTCGCGAACTATGGCTACACCTTC
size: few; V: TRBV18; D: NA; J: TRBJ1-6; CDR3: CASSLGYNSPLHF; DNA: TGTGCCAGCTCTTTGGGATATAATTCACCCCTCCACTTT
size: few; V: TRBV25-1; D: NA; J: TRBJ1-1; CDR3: CASRRLLNTEAFF; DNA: TGTGCCAGCCGTCGGCTCTTGAACACTGAAGCTTTCTTT
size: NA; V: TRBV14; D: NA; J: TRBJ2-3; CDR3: CASSPGRDWTDTQYF; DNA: TGTGCCAGCAGCCCGGGCCGGGACTGGACAGATACGCAGTATTTT
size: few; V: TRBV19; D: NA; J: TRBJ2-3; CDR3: CASSIGLWRNKPTDTQYF; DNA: TGTGCCAGTAGTATAGGTTTGTGGCGCAACAAACCCACAGATACGCAGTATTTT
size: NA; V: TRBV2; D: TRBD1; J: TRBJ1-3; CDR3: CASRDRGRQSGNTIYF; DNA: TGTGCCAGCAGGGACAGGGGACGGCAGAGTGGAAACACCATATATTTT